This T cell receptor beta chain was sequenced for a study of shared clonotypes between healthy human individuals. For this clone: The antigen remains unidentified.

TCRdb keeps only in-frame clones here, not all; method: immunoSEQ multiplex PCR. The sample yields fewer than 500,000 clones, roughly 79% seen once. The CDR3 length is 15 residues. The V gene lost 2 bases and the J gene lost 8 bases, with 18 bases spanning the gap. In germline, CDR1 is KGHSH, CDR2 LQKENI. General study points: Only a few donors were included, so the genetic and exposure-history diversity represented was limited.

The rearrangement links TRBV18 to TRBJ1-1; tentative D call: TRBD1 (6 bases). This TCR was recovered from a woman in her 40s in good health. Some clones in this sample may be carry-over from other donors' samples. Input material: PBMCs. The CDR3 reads CASSPSHREGIEAFF. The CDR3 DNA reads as TGTGCCAGCTCACCATCGCACAGGGAGGGTATCGAAGCTTTCTTT.